A selection of T cell receptor beta chains follows, all from one sample in a study of shared clonotypes between healthy human individuals. Clones were sequenced by immunoSEQ multiplex PCR, and TCRdb holds only the in-frame ones, with some missing. This sample has around 2.5 million clones; more than 85% occur once, and the top ten carry 0.36%. Sequenced sample: naive CD4+ T cells from PBMCs. The origin of the receptors is a man between 18 and 35 years old in good health. Some clones in this sample may be carry-over from other donors' samples. The conserved cysteine and the conserved F or W are not part of the CDR3 here.

v_call	cdr3_aa
TRBV6-1	ASSTAGGSYEQY
TRBV4-3	ASSQEFRTDTQY
TRBV7-2	ASSYWGSSEQF
TRBV5-4	ASSLGSGSPSHRTDTQY
TRBV30	AWGDEFLSYEQY
TRBV6-6	ASSYIRAVSNEQF
TRBV18	ASSPPAGAFWTEAF
TRBV6-4	ASSDTLRGYGYT
TRBV5-1	ASSWGTATNYGYT
TRBV7-8	ASSSWEEGNYGYT
TRBV6-5	ASSRTVQETQY
TRBV4-3	ASSHQLAGGPYTQY
TRBV4-1	ASSRDSSGDGELF
TRBV28	ASSWSGTGDTYEQY
TRBV5-6	ASSARLAGSTDTQY
TRBV14	ASSQDRAGPGNTIY
TRBV11-2	ASSLRRGDLLGEQF
TRBV15	ATSRGDSSYEQY
TRBV29-1	SVFSRDASSYNEQF
TRBV7-2	ASSLVAGGTDTQY
TRBV10-3	AISEGGTYEQY
TRBV2	ASSEVMGTKSEQY
TRBV9	ASSVSSRINVLT
TRBV29-1	SVVTGTGKVQPQH
TRBV29-1	SVVDRGWETQY
TRBV7-2	ASSLEASGTAGQY
TRBV7-2	ASSLGRPPGELF
TRBV7-3	ASSLGHSYNSPLH
TRBV2	ASSEIVYEQY